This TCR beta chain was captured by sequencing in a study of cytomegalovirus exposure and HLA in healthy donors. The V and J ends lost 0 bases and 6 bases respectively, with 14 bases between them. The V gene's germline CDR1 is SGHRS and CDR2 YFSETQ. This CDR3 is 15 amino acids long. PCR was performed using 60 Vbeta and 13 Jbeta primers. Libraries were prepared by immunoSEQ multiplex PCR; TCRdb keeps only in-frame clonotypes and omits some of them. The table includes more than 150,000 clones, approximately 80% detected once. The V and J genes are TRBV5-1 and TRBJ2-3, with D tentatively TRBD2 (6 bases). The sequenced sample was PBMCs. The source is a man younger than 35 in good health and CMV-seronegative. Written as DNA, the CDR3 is TGCGCCAGCAGCTTGGCGGGAGCTTCAGGGGATACGCAGTATTTT. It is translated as CASSLAGASGDTQYF.